Reported below is one TCR beta chain. It lacks a known antigen. No base qualities exist here, and no much larger clone lies one base off it. The CDR3 covers 18 residues, taking in both the cysteine and the phenylalanine. Only the CDR3 portion is preserved as DNA: 54 bases, with reading frame beginning at the first base. V has 5 bases trimmed and J has 0 bases trimmed; junction bases matching no gene number 9. The entry originates in a study of T cells after yellow fever vaccination (dated by TCRdb to the late 2010s). About the investigation overall: The SMART-Seq v4 Ultra Low Input RNA kit was used to prepare libraries from fractions with low cell numbers. Blood samples were taken at several timepoints before and after primary and secondary immunization, and bulk PBMC replicates and cell subsets were isolated. To track T-cell clones before and after primary and booster YFV17D yellow fever vaccination, bulk TCR alpha and beta repertoires were sequenced longitudinally. Two healthy male donors made up the cohort, one aged 18 to 30 years and the other aged 30 to 40 years. Broad study findings and their caveats: Most clones expanded after primary vaccination (around 96% of CD4 and around 89% of CD8) were re-detected after the booster, suggesting that broad memory maintenance occurred. Computational filtering was required because FACS-sorted repertoires could contain abundant contaminating clonotypes from the bulk population. Only a couple of donors were included in the study, so the extent to which the findings can be generalized is limited. Compared with the primary T-cell response, the secondary T-cell response was weaker but faster, peaking on day 5 rather than day 15. A small share of clonotypes was detected in both CD4 and CD8 compartments, with the overlap likely arising from convergent recombination.

This sample's treatment or condition label indicates: live attenuated yellow fever vaccine strain. At every blood-draw timepoint, two biological replicates of bulk PBMCs were collected. A standard Ficoll-Paque protocol was used to isolate PBMCs from peripheral blood. TriZol was used to extract RNA from bulk PBMCs, from CD4 and CD8 fractions, and from dextramer-positive and dextramer-negative fractions. TCR cDNA was synthesized by 5'RACE template switching, which introduced a universal primer site and unique molecular identifiers. Priming for cDNA synthesis came from both the TCR alpha and TCR beta constant segments. Library amplification used two PCR steps, and the second PCR step added sample barcodes and sequencing adapters. Sequencing of libraries was done on Illumina HiSeq 2500 (2x100 bp) or NovaSeq (2x150 bp). The source study handled its data this way. MIGEC was used to demultiplex reads and collapse the reads into UMI consensus sequences, and MiXCR was used for V(D)J alignment. Using edgeR on replicate PBMC samples, clonotypes were called vaccine-responding if FDR was below 0.01 and the log2 fold change was above 5 up to day 15. Each bulk clonotype received a CD4 or CD8 identity based on whether the sequenced CD4 or CD8 repertoire contained that clonotype at higher abundance. TCRdb's own reprocessing of the public reads used fastp at Q25 and MiXCR and kept productive beta chains. Merged by CDR3 protein, the rows form single entries marked with the most common genes and DNA. TCRdb, not the original authors, processed these V and J calls. This sample is represented by roughly 310,000 distinct CDR3 sequences; 7.5% to 9% of them were singletons. The ten largest clonotypes hold under 20% of the sample.

The TCR was taken from a man aged 18-30 years who received the YFV17D yellow fever vaccine. This sequence uses TRBV12-3 or TRBV12-4 and TRBJ2-2; 10 junctional bases match TRBD1. Sequenced here: PBMCs, sampled on the day of the first yellow fever vaccination. CDR3 reads: CASSRPGQGFANTGELFF. DNA sequence: TGTGCCAGCAGTCGGCCGGGACAGGGGTTCGCGAACACCGGGGAGCTGTTTTTT.